This T cell receptor beta chain was documented in a study of cytomegalovirus exposure and HLA in healthy donors. The PCR used 60 Vbeta and 13 Jbeta primers. Generated by immunoSEQ multiplex PCR, the TCRdb table keeps only in-frame clones and is missing some. The sample has about 140,000 clones, roughly three quarters seen once. Concerning this clone itself: Its specificity is unknown.

The study's findings and limits: Cytomegalovirus status was reportedly diagnosed by the classifier with high specificity and sensitivity.

Trimming removed 6 bases from V and 6 bases from J, with 6 bases in between. Germline V lookup: CDR1 MDHEN, CDR2 SYDVKM. This CDR3 has 11 amino acids. The rearrangement joins TRBV28 to TRBJ1-5; D ambiguous. Source material: PBMCs. This clonotype was obtained from a woman aged 35 to 49 in good health and CMV-seronegative. As DNA, the CDR3 is TGTGCCAGCAGGGGAGGTCAGCCCCAGCATTTT. Its protein product is CASRGGQPQHF.